These T cell receptor beta chains were read from a single sample in a study of cytomegalovirus exposure and HLA in healthy donors. Repertoires were generated with immunoSEQ multiplex PCR, while TCRdb's copy carries only in-frame clones and drops some. This sample yields fewer than 200,000 clones, of which approximately 87% are seen a single time; 1.4% belongs to the top ten. Sequencing was carried out using PBMCs. These receptors came from a woman aged 30 to 39 in good health and CMV-seronegative. The conserved cysteine and the conserved F or W are not part of the CDR3 here. Each record gives: CDR3 protein, V gene, J gene.

ASSRGTGNQPQH	TRBV7-2	TRBJ1-5
ASTRGINQPQH	TRBV6-5	TRBJ1-5
ASTPSSLAGGRSYEQY	TRBV11-2	TRBJ2-7
ASTPSGGGSYEQY	TRBV7-2	TRBJ2-7
ASSPRDREYGYT	TRBV7-6	TRBJ1-2
AWSRADRGFQPQH	TRBV30	TRBJ1-5
ASSAHRGWSGDTQY	TRBV7-8	TRBJ2-3
ASSHRDKPS	TRBV23-1	TRBJ1-6
ASSPGAGDYNEQF	TRBV5-1	TRBJ2-1
ASSLSGGFRNQPQH	TRBV7-8	TRBJ1-5
ASSPTATGGIYSEQY	TRBV5-1	TRBJ2-7
ASSVGQGWQETQY	TRBV6-1	TRBJ2-5